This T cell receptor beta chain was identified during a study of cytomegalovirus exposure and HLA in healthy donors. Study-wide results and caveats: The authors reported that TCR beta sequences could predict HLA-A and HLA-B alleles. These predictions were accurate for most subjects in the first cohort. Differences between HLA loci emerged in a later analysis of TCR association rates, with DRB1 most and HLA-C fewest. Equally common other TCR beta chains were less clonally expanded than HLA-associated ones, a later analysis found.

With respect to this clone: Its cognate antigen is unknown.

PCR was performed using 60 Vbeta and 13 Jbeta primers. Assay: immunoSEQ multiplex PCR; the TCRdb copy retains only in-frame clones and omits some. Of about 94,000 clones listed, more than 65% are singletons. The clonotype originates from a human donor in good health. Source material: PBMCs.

In DNA, the CDR3 is TGTGCCAGCAGCCTAAGATCTGGGACTAGCTACAACAATGAGCAGTTCTTC. Its protein product is CASSLRSGTSYNNEQFF. The chain employs TRBV14 and TRBJ2-1, with 9 positions matching TRBD2. The CDR3 extends over 17 amino acids. CDR1 SGHDN and CDR2 FVKESK come from the germline V gene. The trim removed 4 bases at V and 5 bases at J, leaving 12 bases unmatched.